These 7 T cell receptor beta chains share one sample of origin, sequenced in a study of T cells in Graves' hyperthyroidism and ophthalmopathy. The TCR beta CDR3 regions underwent amplification using RNA transcripts as the source. Researchers ran a first-round RT-PCR on the TCR CDR3 using the HTBI primer set. MiXCR, run by TCRdb on the multiplex PCR reads, gives a single entry per CDR3 protein. The table shows about 500,000 distinct CDR3 sequences, with more than 15% occurring only once. The sample taken for sequencing was blood. Source of these receptors: a woman in her 30s with Graves' ophthalmopathy.

CDR3 DNA: TGTGCCAGCAGTGGCGTCAGAAACACTGAAGCTTTCTTT. It codes for CASSGVRNTEAFF. This sequence joins TRBV2 and TRBJ1-1; D gene unclear. This CDR3 is built from 13 residues. V gave up 4 bases and J gave up 2 bases, with 8 bases separating them. The germline V gene has CDR1 SNHLY and CDR2 FYNNEI. The full variable domain, with the rest looked up from reference TRBV2 and TRBJ1-1, is EPEVTQTPSHQVTQMGQEVILRCVPISNHLYFYWYRQILGQKVEFLVSFYNNEISEKSEIFDDQFSVERPDGSNFTLKIRSTKLEDSAMYFCASSGVRNTEAFFGQGTRLTVV.

This clonotype was observed a handful of times. The chain is built from TRBV4-1 and TRBJ1-1; unclear D gene. In germline, CDR1 is MGHRA, CDR2 YSYEKL. Trimming pared 1 base from V and 2 bases from J, leaving 8 bases between. CDR3 length: 14 amino acids. For the CDR3, the DNA is TGCGCCAGCAGCCAAGGGATCCTAAACACTGAAGCTTTCTTT. Encoded protein: CASSQGILNTEAFF.

This clonotype was observed at least ten times. The chain recombines TRBV27 with TRBJ2-7; D is perhaps TRBD2 (6 bases). The CDR3 has 14 amino acids. V was cut by 3 bases and J by 0 bases, with 9 bases left in between. Per germline, CDR1 MNHEY and CDR2 SMNVEV (reference sequence). CDR3 DNA: TGTGCCAGCAGTTTCCTGGGGGGCTCCTACGAGCAGTACTTC. Translated: CASSFLGGSYEQYF.

Ten or more counts support this clonotype. The V and J genes are TRBV30 and TRBJ2-7; 7 nucleotides match TRBD1. V lost 3 bases and J lost 2; bases outside the gene matches: 7. The CDR3 covers 14 residues. CDR1 is GTSNPN, CDR2 SVGIG, per germline (reference sequence). CDR3 sequence: CAWSWGQPPYEQYF. The CDR3 DNA follows: TGTGCCTGGAGCTGGGGACAGCCACCCTACGAGCAGTACTTC.

This clonotype was seen many times. CDR3 DNA: TGTGCCAGCAGTGAGGCCGGGGAGCTGTTTTTT. Its protein is CASSEAGELFF. This rearrangement joins TRBV28 to TRBJ2-2; D remains ambiguous. CDR1 is MDHEN and CDR2 is SYDVKM in the germline V gene. The CDR3 sequence is 11 residues long. V shed 5 bases and J shed 6 bases, with 4 bases lying between them.

The chain uses TRBV12-3 or TRBV12-4 and TRBJ1-2; D not resolved. V gave up 5 bases and J gave up 4 bases, with 8 bases separating them. CDR3 length equals 12 residues. CDR3 protein: CASSRGFYGYTF. In nucleotides, the CDR3 is TGTGCCAGCAGTCGGGGTTTCTATGGCTACACCTTC.

This clonotype was observed a handful of times. V gene TRBV11-1 combines with J gene TRBJ2-2; TRBD2 agrees at 10 bases. The junction had 3 bases not matched to a gene; V was cut back by 4 bases and J by 4 bases. The CDR3 sequence is 15 residues long. Per the germline V gene, CDR1 is SGHAT and CDR2 is FQDESV (reference sequence). The CDR3 loop is CASSWTSGTTGELFF. The DNA for the CDR3 is TGTGCCAGCAGCTGGACTAGCGGAACCACCGGGGAGCTGTTTTTT. Together with reference TRBV11-1 and TRBJ2-2, the CDR3 gives the full variable domain: EAEVAQSPRYKITEKSQAVAFWCDPISGHATLYWYRQILGQGPELLVQFQDESVVDDSQLPKDRFSAERLKGVDSTLKIQPAELGDSAMYLCASSWTSGTTGELFFGEGSRLTVL.